These 23 T cell receptor beta chains were all obtained from the same sample, sequenced in a study of OX40 agonist ivuxolimab in advanced cancers. The library came from the immunoSEQ multiplex PCR assay. The immuneACCESS repertoire file appears here via TCRdb, limited to in-frame rearrangements. These files lack a portion of the clones; in checked studies, under half of the deficit traces to unresolved V genes, and the cause of the others is not known. Across this sample there are approximately 58,000 clones, with around four fifths seen only once. The ten biggest clones cover 2.1% of the sample. The specimen was CD4+ or CD8+ T cells sorted from blood, collected in a trial of the OX40 agonist ivuxolimab. These receptors were collected from an adult with an advanced solid tumor such as melanoma, head and neck, liver or kidney cancer.

This rearrangement joins TRBV6-5 to TRBJ1-2, with D possibly TRBD1 on 5 matching bases. The CDR3 consists of 15 residues. V shed 7 bases and J shed 2 bases, with 17 bases lying between them. CDR1 is MNHEY and CDR2 is SVGAGI in the germline V gene. The CDR3 reads CASISRGLRNYGYTF. CDR3 nucleotide sequence: TGTGCCAGCATCTCCCGGGGCCTGAGGAACTATGGCTACACCTTC.

The J gene is TRBJ1-1, the V gene TRBV28, with D hard to call. Germline-derived CDR1 and CDR2 are MDHEN and SYDVKM. This CDR3 comprises 13 residues. With 7 bases removed from V and 5 bases from J, the gap between germline ends came to 14 bases. This CDR3 is CASTWRRGTEAFF. CDR3 bases: TGTGCCAGCACCTGGAGGCGTGGGACTGAAGCTTTCTTT. The whole variable domain, remainder taken from reference TRBV28 and TRBJ1-1, is DVKVTQSSRYLVKRTGEKVFLECVQDMDHENMFWYRQDPGLGLRLIYFSYDVKMKEKGDIPEGYSVSREKKERFSLILESASTNQTSMYLCASTWRRGTEAFFGQGTRLTVV.

This clone showed up just a few times. The chain has TRBV6-5 and TRBJ1-4; 9 nucleotides line up with TRBD1. Germline V gives CDR1 MNHEY, CDR2 SVGAGI. Trimming took 8 bases from V and 8 from J; bases not matched to a gene: 3. This CDR3 region has 12 residues. This CDR3 reads CASRQGEEKLFF. In nucleotides, the CDR3 is TGTGCCAGCCGACAGGGGGAAGAAAAACTGTTTTTT.

The chain carries TRBV6-5 and TRBJ1-2; 7 bases match TRBD1. Germline V lookup: CDR1 MNHEY, CDR2 SVGAGI. The CDR3 is 12 amino acids. With V trimmed by 11 bases and J by 6 bases, 9 bases remained unmatched. The CDR3 nucleotides read TGTGCCTCACAGGGGTTATCCAATGGCTACACCTTC. It is translated as CASQGLSNGYTF.

The rearrangement joins TRBV29-1 to TRBJ1-1; tentative D call: TRBD1 (5 bases). The CDR3 runs 12 residues. From germline, CDR1 is SQVTM and CDR2 ANQGSEA. V lost 7 bases and J 3 bases, leaving 12 bases between the germline ends. Here the CDR3 DNA reads TGCAGCGGGATGGGGGTATACACTGAAGCTTTCTTT. Translated, it gives CSGMGVYTEAFF.

V usage is TRBV7-8 and J usage is TRBJ2-7; a possible D gene is TRBD2 (5 bases). The CDR3 covers 14 residues. The V and J ends lost 1 base and 0 bases respectively, with 7 bases between them. Looked up from germline, CDR1 is SGHVS and CDR2 is FQNEAQ. The CDR3 coding sequence is TGTGCCAGCAGCTTAGGTGGACTCTCCTACGAGCAGTACTTC. Protein product: CASSLGGLSYEQYF.

This chain joins TRBV7-9 and TRBJ2-2; D is unclear. This CDR3 contains 14 residues. The V gene's germline CDR1 is SEHNR and CDR2 FQNEAQ (reference sequence). V lost 1 base to trimming and J lost 1 base, with 4 bases between them. CDR3 DNA sequence: TGTGCCAGCAGCTTAGAACAGAACACCGGGGAGCTGTTTTTT. Translating it yields CASSLEQNTGELFF.

The chain carries TRBV20-1 and TRBJ2-7, with D possibly TRBD1 on 6 matching bases. Germline values: CDR1 DFQATT, CDR2 SNEGSKA (reference sequence). The CDR3 spans 11 residues. V was clipped by 5 bases and J by 3 bases, with 8 bases between them. The CDR3 here is CSALQGYEQYF. In nucleotides, the CDR3 is TGCAGTGCTTTACAGGGCTACGAGCAGTACTTC.

The chain is built from TRBV7-8 and TRBJ2-7, with 8 nucleotides matching TRBD1. The CDR3 runs to 14 residues. Losses at the gene ends were 6 bases for V and 2 bases for J; bases not matched to a gene: 6. Germline loops: CDR1 SGHVS, CDR2 FQNEAQ. The CDR3 reads CASRDRTGPYEQYF. In nucleotides, the CDR3 is TGTGCCAGCAGAGACCGGACAGGGCCCTACGAGCAGTACTTC.

J is TRBJ1-2 and V is TRBV7-8, with TRBD1 identical over 9 bases. V trimming: 5 bases; J trimming: 4 bases; junction bases outside the gene matches: 8. Germline V gene lookup returns CDR1 SGHVS and CDR2 FQNEAQ. The CDR3 runs to 15 residues. The DNA of the CDR3 is TGTGCCAGCAGCCACGACAGGGGGGGAGGCTATGGCTACACCTTC. It translates to CASSHDRGGGYGYTF.

The genes are TRBV6-5 and TRBJ2-1; TRBD2 might be the D (5 bases). This CDR3 has 13 amino acids. V was pared by 6 bases and J by 5 bases, with 11 bases between. Germline-derived CDR1 and CDR2 are MNHEY and SVGAGI. The CDR3 protein is CASSIRGHNEQFF. In DNA, the CDR3 is TGTGCCAGCAGCATCCGGGGTCACAATGAGCAGTTCTTC.

The genes are TRBV7-2 and TRBJ2-7; 12 bases fit TRBD1. The CDR3 is 15 residues long. Germline V gene data show CDR1 as SGHTA and CDR2 as FQGNSA. The CDR3 is CALRTGTGGRYEQYF. DNA of the CDR3: TGTGCTCTCCGTACCGGGACAGGGGGCCGCTACGAGCAGTACTTC.

CDR3 bases: TGTGCCAGCAGTTACGCACAGGGGGTCTACGAGCAGTACTTC. This sequence encodes CASSYAQGVYEQYF. The J gene is TRBJ2-7, the V gene TRBV6-5, with 8 positions matching TRBD1. The CDR3 runs 14 residues. After removal of 2 bases from V and 3 bases from J, the junction contained 3 bases not matched to a gene. In germline, CDR1 is MNHEY, CDR2 SVGAGI.

The chain is built from TRBV6-5 and TRBJ1-2; unclear D gene. The CDR3 has 14 residues. V lost 6 bases to trimming and J lost 8 bases, with 19 bases between them. Germline-derived CDR1 and CDR2 are MNHEY and SVGAGI. The chain's CDR3 is CASSPGLGTWGYTF. In DNA form, the CDR3 reads TGTGCCAGCAGCCCCGGACTTGGCACATGGGGCTACACCTTC.

The rearrangement uses TRBV7-3 and TRBJ2-3; D is ambiguous. The CDR3 runs 13 residues. Trimming pared 3 bases from V and 6 bases from J, leaving 10 bases between. Germline CDR1 reads SGHTA; CDR2 reads FQGTGA. For the CDR3, the DNA is TGTGCCAGCAGCTTGAACATAGGGGATACGCAGTATTTT. Translated: CASSLNIGDTQYF.

The chain uses TRBV14 and TRBJ2-7; D gene uncertain. Germline assignment: CDR1 SGHDN and CDR2 FVKESK. The CDR3 runs to 13 residues. With 4 bases removed from V and 9 bases from J, the gap between germline ends came to 16 bases. In DNA form, the CDR3 reads TGTGCCAGCAGCCCCCGGACCATCTCTGCGCAGTACTTC. Translation: CASSPRTISAQYF.

The J gene is TRBJ2-7, the V gene TRBV9; 12 nucleotides line up with TRBD2. CDR1 SGDLS and CDR2 YYNGEE come from the germline V gene. After removal of 2 bases from V and 4 bases from J, the junction contained 1 base not matched to a gene. The CDR3 consists of 14 residues. DNA of the CDR3: TGTGCCAGCAGCGTCGGACTAGCGGGGTACGAGCAGTACTTC. It codes for CASSVGLAGYEQYF.

This chain links TRBV28 with TRBJ2-3; maybe TRBD2 (6 bases). Per the germline V gene, CDR1 is MDHEN and CDR2 is SYDVKM. Trimming removed 4 bases at V and 3 bases at J, with 8 bases between. There are 13 residues in the CDR3. CDR3 DNA: TGTGCCAGCAGTTCCGGAGGGACAGATACGCAGTATTTT. Its protein is CASSSGGTDTQYF.

The chain is built from TRBV6-1 and TRBJ2-3; a weak D match, TRBD2 (5 bases). The germline gives CDR1 MNHNS, CDR2 SASEGT. V was shortened by 6 bases and J by 4 bases, with 14 bases between the two germline ends. The length of the CDR3 is 14 residues. The CDR3 DNA reads as TGTGCCAGCAGGGTTACTAGTAGTGCAGATACGCAGTATTTT. Protein product: CASRVTSSADTQYF.

This clone occurred once. V is TRBV7-9 and J is TRBJ2-4; maybe TRBD1 (6 bases). Germline V gene sequence: CDR1 SEHNR, CDR2 FQNEAQ (reference sequence). Trimming shortened V by 2 bases and J by 6 bases, and 14 bases separated the two germline ends. The CDR3 totals 15 residues. The CDR3 spells CASSLNVQGANIQYF. The CDR3 bases are TGTGCCAGCAGCTTAAATGTACAGGGAGCAAACATTCAGTACTTC.

The CDR3 loop is CASSLSGQGNEQYF. DNA of the CDR3: TGTGCCAGCAGCTTATCGGGACAGGGAAACGAGCAGTACTTC. The chain carries TRBV7-3 and TRBJ2-7; 9 bases agree with TRBD1. Germline V gives CDR1 SGHTA, CDR2 FQGTGA. With V trimmed by 2 bases and J by 5 bases, 4 bases remained unmatched. The CDR3 runs 14 residues.

The chain uses TRBV5-1 and TRBJ1-2; possible D gene TRBD1, 6 bases. The CDR3 loop spans 14 amino acids. Looked up from germline, CDR1 is SGHRS and CDR2 is YFSETQ. The ends were cut back, 1 base at V and 5 bases at J, with 12 bases in the middle. CDR3 amino acids: CASSLRGNWYGYTF. For the CDR3, the DNA is TGCGCCAGCAGCTTGAGGGGGAATTGGTATGGCTACACCTTC.

The chain employs TRBV9 and TRBJ2-1; possibly TRBD1 for D (6 bases). The CDR3 sequence is 16 residues long. The ends were cut back, 3 bases at V and 4 bases at J, with 17 bases in the middle. The V gene's germline CDR1 is SGDLS and CDR2 YYNGEE. The chain's CDR3 is CASSGKQGARYNEQFF. Here the CDR3 DNA reads TGTGCCAGCAGCGGAAAACAGGGCGCGCGATACAATGAGCAGTTCTTC.